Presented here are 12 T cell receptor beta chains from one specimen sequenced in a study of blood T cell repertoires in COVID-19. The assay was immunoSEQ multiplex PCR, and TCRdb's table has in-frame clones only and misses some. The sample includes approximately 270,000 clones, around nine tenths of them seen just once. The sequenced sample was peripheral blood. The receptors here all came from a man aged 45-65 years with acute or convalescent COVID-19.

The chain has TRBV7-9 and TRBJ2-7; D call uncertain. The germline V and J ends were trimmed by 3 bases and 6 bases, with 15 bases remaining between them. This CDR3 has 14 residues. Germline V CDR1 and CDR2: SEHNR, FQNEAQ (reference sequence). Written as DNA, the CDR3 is TGTGCCAGCAGCTTGCGTCCAGCGTCGGTCGAGCAGTACTTC. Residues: CASSLRPASVEQYF.

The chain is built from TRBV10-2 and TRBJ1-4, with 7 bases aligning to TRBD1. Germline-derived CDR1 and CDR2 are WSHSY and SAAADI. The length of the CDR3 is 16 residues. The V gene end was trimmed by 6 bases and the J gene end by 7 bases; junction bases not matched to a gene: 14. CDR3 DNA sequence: TGCGCCAGCAGCGAAACAACAGGGGCCGGTGGTGAAAAACTGTTTTTT. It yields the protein CASSETTGAGGEKLFF.

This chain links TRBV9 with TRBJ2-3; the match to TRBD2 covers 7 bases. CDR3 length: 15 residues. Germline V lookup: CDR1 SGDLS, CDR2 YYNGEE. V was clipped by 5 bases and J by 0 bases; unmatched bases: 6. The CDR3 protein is CASRPSGGSTDTQYF. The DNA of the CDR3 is TGTGCCAGCAGGCCCTCCGGGGGGAGCACAGATACGCAGTATTTT.

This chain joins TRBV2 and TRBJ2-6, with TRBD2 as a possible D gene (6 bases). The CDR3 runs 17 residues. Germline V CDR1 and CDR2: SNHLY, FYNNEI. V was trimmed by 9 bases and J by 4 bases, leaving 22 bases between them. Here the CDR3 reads CARRRGAPGSGANVLTF. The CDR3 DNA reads TGTGCCAGGAGGAGGGGAGCGCCTGGGTCGGGGGCCAACGTCCTGACTTTC.

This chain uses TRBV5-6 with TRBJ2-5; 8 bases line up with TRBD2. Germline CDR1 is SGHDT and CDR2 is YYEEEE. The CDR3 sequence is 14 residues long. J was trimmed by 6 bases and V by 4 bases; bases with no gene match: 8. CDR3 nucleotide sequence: TGTGCCAGCAGCGCGGGACTAGTAGGGAAGACCCAGTACTTC. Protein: CASSAGLVGKTQYF.

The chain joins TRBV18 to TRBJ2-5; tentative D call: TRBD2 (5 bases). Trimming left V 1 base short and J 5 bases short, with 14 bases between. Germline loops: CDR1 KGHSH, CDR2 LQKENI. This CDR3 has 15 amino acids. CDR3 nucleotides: TGTGCCAGCTCACCACTAGGGCAGGACTTTGAGACCCAGTACTTC. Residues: CASSPLGQDFETQYF.

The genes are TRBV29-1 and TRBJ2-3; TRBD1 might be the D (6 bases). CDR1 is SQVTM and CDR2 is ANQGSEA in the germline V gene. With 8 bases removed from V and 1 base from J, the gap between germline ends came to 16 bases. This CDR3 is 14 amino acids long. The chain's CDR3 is CSSGRGRGTDTQYF. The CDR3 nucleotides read TGCAGCAGCGGCAGGGGTCGGGGCACAGATACGCAGTATTTT.

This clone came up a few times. CDR3 amino acids: CASSLEAGPGPQHF. CDR3 sequence (DNA): TGCGCCAGCAGCTTGGAGGCAGGCCCTGGGCCCCAGCATTTT. The chain couples TRBV5-1 to TRBJ1-5; D is uncertain. CDR3 length: 14 amino acids. Germline V gives CDR1 SGHRS, CDR2 YFSETQ. V was trimmed by 0 bases and J by 9 bases, leaving 13 bases between them.

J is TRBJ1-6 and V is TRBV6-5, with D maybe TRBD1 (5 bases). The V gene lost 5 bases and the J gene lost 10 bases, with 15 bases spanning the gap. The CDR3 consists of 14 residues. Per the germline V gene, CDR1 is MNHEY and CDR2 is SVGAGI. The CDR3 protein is CASSLEDKFSPLHF. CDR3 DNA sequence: TGTGCCAGCAGTCTAGAGGACAAATTCTCACCCCTCCACTTT.

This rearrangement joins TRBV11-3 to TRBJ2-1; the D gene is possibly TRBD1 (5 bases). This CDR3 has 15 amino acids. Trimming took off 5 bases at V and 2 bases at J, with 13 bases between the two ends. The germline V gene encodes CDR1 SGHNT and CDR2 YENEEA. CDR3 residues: CASSPPGLTYNEQFF. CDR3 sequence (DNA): TGTGCCAGCAGCCCCCCAGGGTTAACCTACAATGAGCAGTTCTTC.

The CDR3 is CASSLSSALLTGELFF. The DNA for the CDR3 is TGCGCCAGCAGCTTGTCCAGCGCACTCCTCACCGGGGAGCTGTTTTTT. The genes are TRBV5-1 and TRBJ2-2; no reliable D call. CDR1 and CDR2 (germline): SGHRS, YFSETQ. CDR3 length equals 16 residues. Trimming took 1 base from V and 4 from J, leaving 14 bases between them.

The CDR3 protein is CATSGRQVGQPQHF. DNA of the CDR3: TGTGCCACCAGCGGTAGACAGGTCGGGCAGCCCCAGCATTTT. J is TRBJ1-5 and V is TRBV15, with D possibly TRBD1 on 6 matching bases. Trimming left V 5 bases short and J 7 bases short, with 15 bases between. The V gene's germline CDR1 is LNHNV and CDR2 YYDKDF (reference sequence). The CDR3 consists of 14 residues.